Detailed here is one T cell receptor (beta chain). Antigen unknown. The data are from a study of cytomegalovirus exposure and HLA in healthy donors. Looking at the study overall: Inside one of the first data releases sat around 86 million unique TCRs taken from HLA-typed donors. The Caucasian-associated ancestry cluster contained 75% to 85% of the approximately 390 genotyped donors.

The study, taken as a whole, reports: TCR beta chain V- and J-gene trimming was linked, in a later analysis, to a missense variant in DCLRE1C. The authors later found TCR association rates varying by HLA locus, with DRB1 most and HLA-C fewest.

Both 60 Vbeta primers and 13 Jbeta primers went into the PCR. The assay was immunoSEQ multiplex PCR, and TCRdb's table has in-frame clones only and misses some. The data hold 190,000 or so clones, with about four fifths observed a single time. This receptor was taken from a woman aged 45-65 years in good health and CMV-seropositive. What was sequenced was PBMCs.

The CDR3 spells CASSYPQDTNYGYTF. CDR3 sequence (DNA): TGTGCCAGCAGTTACCCTCAGGACACTAACTATGGCTACACCTTC. This chain uses TRBV6-6 with TRBJ1-2, with D perhaps matching TRBD1 (5 bases). Trimming took 2 bases from V and 0 from J, leaving 10 bases between them. The CDR3 has 15 residues. Germline V lookup: CDR1 MNHNY, CDR2 SVGAGI (reference sequence).